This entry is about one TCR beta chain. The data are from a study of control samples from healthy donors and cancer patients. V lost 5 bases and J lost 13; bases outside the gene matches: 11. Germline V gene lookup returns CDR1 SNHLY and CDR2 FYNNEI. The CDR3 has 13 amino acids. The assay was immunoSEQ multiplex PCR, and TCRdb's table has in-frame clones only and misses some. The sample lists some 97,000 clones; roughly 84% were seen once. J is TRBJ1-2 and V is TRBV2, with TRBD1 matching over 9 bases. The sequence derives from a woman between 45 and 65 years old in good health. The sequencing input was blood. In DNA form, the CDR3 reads TGTGCCAGCAGTTCCAGTACACCGGGACAGGGCACCTTC. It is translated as CASSSSTPGQGTF.